This T cell receptor (beta chain) was documented in a study of CD8 T cells in Susac syndrome. An amount of RNA that ranged from roughly 0.5 to 1 ug was reverse transcribed with random hexamers. Amplification of TCR beta CDR3 by immunoSEQ multiplex PCR spanned 54 Vbeta and 13 Jbeta. One entry per CDR3 protein results from TCRdb running MiXCR on the immunoSEQ multiplex PCR reads. The repertoire holds some 140,000 distinct CDR3 sequences, with around 80% as singletons. The study sequenced TCR beta in blood CD8+ and CD4+ T cells. The patients serving as multiple sclerosis controls were treatment-naive. They had stable or active relapsing-remitting disease and fulfilled revised McDonald criteria. Per germline, CDR1 SGHTA and CDR2 FQGNSA. V was pared by 2 bases and J by 8 bases, with 14 bases between. The CDR3 has 14 amino acids.

This rearrangement joins TRBV7-2 to TRBJ2-3; weak D call: TRBD2 (5 bases). What was sequenced was CD8+ T cells from PBMCs. This receptor was taken from a human donor with multiple sclerosis. For the CDR3, the DNA is TGTGCCAGCAGCTTACGAGTCCTGGCGGGTACGCAGTATTTT. Translating gives CASSLRVLAGTQYF.